This T cell receptor (beta chain) was sequenced during a study of blood T cell repertoires in COVID-19. Losses at the gene ends were 9 bases for V and 0 bases for J; bases not matched to a gene: 6. This CDR3 comprises 14 residues. Germline V CDR1 and CDR2: LNHDA, SQIVND (reference sequence). The authors' processing: Estimates of nucleated cell counts were drawn from the amplification of reference gene primers. Produced via immunoSEQ multiplex PCR; TCRdb's table is partial and in-frame only. The D gene and trimming were derived from the DNA, and the V and J assignments and clone size from that table. Of more than 150,000 clones listed, roughly 80% are singletons. This clone was recorded a few times.

V usage is TRBV19 and J usage is TRBJ2-7; 9 nucleotides align to TRBD1. The receptor's source is an elderly woman with COVID-19, enrolled during active disease. The specimen sequenced was peripheral blood. The CDR3 loop reads CASGRDRASYEQYF. The CDR3 DNA is TGTGCCAGCGGACGGGACAGGGCCTCCTACGAGCAGTACTTC.